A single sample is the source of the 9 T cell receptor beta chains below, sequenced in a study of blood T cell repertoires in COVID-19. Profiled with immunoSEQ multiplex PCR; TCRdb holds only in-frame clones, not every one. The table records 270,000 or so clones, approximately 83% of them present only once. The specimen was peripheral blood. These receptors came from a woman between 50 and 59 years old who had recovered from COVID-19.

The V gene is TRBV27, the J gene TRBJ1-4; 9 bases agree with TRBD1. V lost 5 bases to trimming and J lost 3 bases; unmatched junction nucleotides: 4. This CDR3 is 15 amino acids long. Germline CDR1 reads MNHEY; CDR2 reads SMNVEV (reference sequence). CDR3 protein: CASSDRGVANEKLFF. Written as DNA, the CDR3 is TGTGCCAGCAGTGACAGGGGGGTAGCTAATGAAAAACTGTTTTTT.

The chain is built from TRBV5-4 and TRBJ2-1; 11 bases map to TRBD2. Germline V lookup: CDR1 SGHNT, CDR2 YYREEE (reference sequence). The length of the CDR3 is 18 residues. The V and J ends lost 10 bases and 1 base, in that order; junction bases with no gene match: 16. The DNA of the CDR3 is TGTGCCGTTCCACTTAGAGGGCTAGCGGGGGGTTCCTACAATGAGCAGTTCTTC. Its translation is CAVPLRGLAGGSYNEQFF.

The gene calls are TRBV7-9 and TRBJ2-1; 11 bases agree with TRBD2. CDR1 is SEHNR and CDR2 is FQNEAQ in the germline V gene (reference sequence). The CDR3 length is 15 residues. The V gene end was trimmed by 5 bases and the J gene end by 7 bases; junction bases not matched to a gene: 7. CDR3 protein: CASSDTGTSGNEQFF. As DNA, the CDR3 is TGTGCCAGCAGCGATACCGGGACTAGCGGAAATGAGCAGTTCTTC.

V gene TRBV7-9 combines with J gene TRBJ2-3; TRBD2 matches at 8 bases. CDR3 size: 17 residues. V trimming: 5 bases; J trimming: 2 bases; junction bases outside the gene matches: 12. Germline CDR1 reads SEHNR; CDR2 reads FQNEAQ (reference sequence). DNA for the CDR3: TGTGCCAGCAGCGACGGGACTAGAGGTCGAGACACAGATACGCAGTATTTT. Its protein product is CASSDGTRGRDTDTQYF.

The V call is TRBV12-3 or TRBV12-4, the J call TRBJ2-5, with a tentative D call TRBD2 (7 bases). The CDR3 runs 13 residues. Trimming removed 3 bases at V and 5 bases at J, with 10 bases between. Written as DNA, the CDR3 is TGTGCCAGCAGTTTCGGGGGGCGGGAGACCCAGTACTTC. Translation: CASSFGGRETQYF.

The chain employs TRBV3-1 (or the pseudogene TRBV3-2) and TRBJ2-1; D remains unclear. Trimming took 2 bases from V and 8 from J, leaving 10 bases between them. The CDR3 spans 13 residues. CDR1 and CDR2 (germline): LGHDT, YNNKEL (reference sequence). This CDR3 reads CASSQYTQHEQFF. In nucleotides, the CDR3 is TGTGCCAGCAGCCAATATACTCAACATGAGCAGTTCTTC.

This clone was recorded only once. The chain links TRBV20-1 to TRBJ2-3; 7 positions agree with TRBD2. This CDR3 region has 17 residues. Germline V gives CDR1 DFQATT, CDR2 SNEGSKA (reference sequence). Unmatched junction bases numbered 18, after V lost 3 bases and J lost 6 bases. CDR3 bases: TGCAGTGCTAGTGCTCTCCTCGGACTAGTACCTTCGGATACGCAGTATTTT. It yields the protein CSASALLGLVPSDTQYF.

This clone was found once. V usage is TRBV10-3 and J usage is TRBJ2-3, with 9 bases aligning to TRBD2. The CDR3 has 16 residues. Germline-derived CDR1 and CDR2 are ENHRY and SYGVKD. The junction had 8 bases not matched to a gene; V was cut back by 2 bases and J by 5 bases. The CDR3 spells CAISERGTTSGDTQYF. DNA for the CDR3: TGTGCCATCAGTGAGAGGGGAACGACTAGCGGAGATACGCAGTATTTT.

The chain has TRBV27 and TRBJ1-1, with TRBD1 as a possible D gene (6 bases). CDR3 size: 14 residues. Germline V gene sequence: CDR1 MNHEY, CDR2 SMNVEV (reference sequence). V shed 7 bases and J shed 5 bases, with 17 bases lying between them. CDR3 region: CASTLGWGTTEAFF. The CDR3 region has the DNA TGTGCCAGCACCCTCGGATGGGGGACAACTGAAGCTTTCTTT.